These 31 T cell receptor beta chains share one sample of origin, sequenced in a study of T cell repertoires in cytomegalovirus infection. TCRdb called the reads again in MiXCR, with one record for every CDR3 protein. This table holds roughly 77,000 distinct CDR3 sequences, 4% found once. The sample consisted of PBMCs. The receptors come from a human donor in good health (CMV status not recorded). Some clones in this sample may be carry-over from other donors' samples.

This clonotype was observed at least ten times. This chain connects TRBV7-2 to TRBJ2-5; 11 nucleotides line up with TRBD1. Unmatched junction bases numbered 5, after V lost 4 bases and J lost 4 bases. CDR1 and CDR2 (germline): SGHTA, FQGNSA. CDR3 size: 15 residues. CDR3: CASSSDRGLTETQYF. CDR3 DNA: TGTGCCAGCAGCTCGGACAGGGGGCTAACAGAGACCCAGTACTTC.

At least ten counts were recorded for this clonotype. This chain connects TRBV7-6 to TRBJ2-2; possibly TRBD2 for D (6 bases). V was shortened by 1 base and J by 3 bases, with 9 bases between the two germline ends. The CDR3 is 15 residues long. The V gene's germline CDR1 is SGHVS and CDR2 FNYEAQ. The CDR3 spells CASSLGAGYTGELFF. The CDR3 DNA reads as TGTGCCAGCAGCTTAGGAGCGGGCTACACCGGGGAGCTGTTTTTT.

This clonotype occurred many times. The CDR3 sequence: CSAKGGPQSQPQHF. The CDR3 DNA sequence: TGCAGTGCTAAAGGTGGGCCGCAGTCGCAGCCCCAGCATTTT. This sequence joins TRBV20-1 and TRBJ1-5; D is unclear. The ends were cut back, 4 bases at V and 7 bases at J, with 17 bases in the middle. The CDR3 is 14 residues long. CDR1 is DFQATT and CDR2 is SNEGSKA in the germline V gene (reference sequence).

This clonotype has only one observation. Just one base apart from a much larger clone, this may be a read error. The CDR3: CASSSGWGPLFEETQYF. The CDR3 DNA is TGTGCCAGCAGCTCCGGCTGGGGACCGCTGTTCGAAGAGACCCAGTACTTC. This sequence joins TRBV11-2 and TRBJ2-5; either TRBD1 or TRBD2 may fit D (5 bases each). This CDR3 comprises 17 residues. The V and J ends lost 4 bases and 3 bases respectively, with 21 bases between them. Germline loops: CDR1 SGHAT, CDR2 FQNNGV. Full variable domain (rest looked up from reference TRBV11-2 and TRBJ2-5): EAGVAQSPRYKIIEKRQSVAFWCNPISGHATLYWYQQILGQGPKLLIQFQNNGVVDDSQLPKDRFSAERLKGVDSTLKIQPAKLEDSAVYLCASSSGWGPLFEETQYFGPGTRLLVL.

On this clonotype itself: Since a much larger clone is just one base distant, this may be a read error. The chain has TRBV7-2 and TRBJ2-5, with a tentative D call TRBD1 (6 bases). Between the trimmed V and J ends, which lost 7 bases and 0 bases, there was a span of 21 bases. Germline V gene sequence: CDR1 SGHTA, CDR2 FQGNSA. This CDR3 contains 17 residues. The CDR3 DNA sequence: TGTGCCAGCACCACAAGGTTCGGGACATCGTACCAAGAGACCCAGTACTTC. Translation: CASTTRFGTSYQETQYF.

This clonotype was seen repeatedly, ten times or more. V gene TRBV7-2 combines with J gene TRBJ1-5; 10 nucleotides line up with TRBD1. This CDR3 comprises 15 residues. Germline CDR1 and CDR2: SGHTA and FQGNSA. V dropped 6 bases and J dropped 7; count of bases not matched to a gene: 9. The CDR3: CASRPPGQGRQPQHF. The CDR3 DNA sequence: TGTGCCAGCAGACCACCGGGACAGGGGAGGCAGCCCCAGCATTTT.

Many counts were recorded for this clonotype. The chain joins TRBV12-3 or TRBV12-4 to TRBJ2-3; D is unresolved. The CDR3 contains 14 residues. Trimming took 3 bases from V and 1 from J, leaving 8 bases between them. CDR3: CASSFRAGTDTQYF. In DNA form, the CDR3 reads TGTGCCAGCAGTTTTAGGGCGGGCACAGATACGCAGTATTTT.

This clonotype was picked up many times. V gene TRBV29-1 combines with J gene TRBJ1-3, with a possible D match to TRBD1 (5 bases). Per germline, CDR1 SQVTM and CDR2 ANQGSEA. V lost 2 bases and J lost 0, with 17 bases in between. This CDR3 contains 17 residues. As DNA, the CDR3 is TGCAGCGTTGAATTCTGGATTGACAGCCTCTCTGGAAACACCATATATTTT. Translated: CSVEFWIDSLSGNTIYF.

About this clonotype itself: This may be a read error: a much more frequent sequence differs by one nucleotide. The chain combines TRBV12-3 or TRBV12-4 with TRBJ1-3; unclear D gene. The CDR3 runs to 15 residues. V lost 5 bases to trimming and J lost 2 bases, with 13 bases between them. CDR3 sequence reads: CASSLGGRAGNTIYF. Written as DNA, the CDR3 is TGTGCCAGCAGTCTCGGAGGAAGGGCTGGAAACACCATATATTTT.

This clonotype appeared many times. This chain links TRBV7-2 with TRBJ1-2; D might be TRBD1 (6 bases). Between the trimmed V and J ends, which lost 5 bases and 0 bases, there was a span of 13 bases. The CDR3 is 15 residues long. The V gene's germline CDR1 is SGHTA and CDR2 FQGNSA. CDR3 sequence: CASSPGQWANYGYTF. CDR3 bases: TGTGCCAGCAGCCCTGGACAGTGGGCTAACTATGGCTACACCTTC.

This clonotype was seen many times. This rearrangement joins TRBV19 to TRBJ2-5; D tentatively reads TRBD1 or TRBD2 (5 bases each). The germline V and J ends were trimmed by 3 bases and 3 bases, with 8 bases remaining between them. The V gene's germline CDR1 is LNHDA and CDR2 SQIVND (reference sequence). The length of the CDR3 is 13 residues. DNA of the CDR3: TGTGCCAGTAGTATTCAGGGAGAAGAGACCCAGTACTTC. It translates to CASSIQGEETQYF. The complete variable domain, with remaining parts taken from reference TRBV19 and TRBJ2-5, reads DGGITQSPKYLFRKEGQNVTLSCEQNLNHDAMYWYRQDPGQGLRLIYYSQIVNDFQKGDIAEGYSVSREKKESFPLTVTSAQKNPTAFYLCASSIQGEETQYFGPGTRLLVL.

Ten or more counts support this clonotype. This chain connects TRBV7-6 to TRBJ2-3; 12 bases are a match to TRBD2. CDR3 length: 16 residues. In germline, CDR1 is SGHVS, CDR2 FNYEAQ. V was clipped by 5 bases and J by 4 bases; unmatched bases: 7. For the CDR3, the DNA is TGTGCCAGCAGCCCCGCTAGCGGGAGGGCGTCAGATACGCAGTATTTT. Translating it yields CASSPASGRASDTQYF. The variable domain in full, with the rest retrieved from reference TRBV7-6 and TRBJ2-3, is GAGVSQSPRYKVTKRGQDVALRCDPISGHVSLYWYRQALGQGPEFLTYFNYEAQQDKSGLPNDRFSAERPEGSISTLTIQRTEQRDSAMYRCASSPASGRASDTQYFGPGTRLTVL.

This clonotype was seen at least ten times. For the CDR3, the DNA is TGTGCCAGCAGCTTGGCCCCCTCCGCGTATCAAGAGACCCAGTACTTC. Residues: CASSLAPSAYQETQYF. The chain uses TRBV11-2 and TRBJ2-5; no clear D. The V gene's germline CDR1 is SGHAT and CDR2 FQNNGV. V dropped 3 bases and J dropped 2 bases, with 16 bases sitting between them. The CDR3 is made up of 16 amino acids.

This clonotype was seen repeatedly, ten times or more. This sequence joins TRBV12-5 and TRBJ2-5; D unclear. With 4 bases removed from V and 7 bases from J, the gap between germline ends came to 16 bases. The CDR3 consists of 14 residues. CDR1 and CDR2 from the germline V gene are LGHNT and FRNRAP. The CDR3, as DNA: TGTGCTAGTGGTTCCGGCGACGGCCAGCGGACCCAGTACTTC. It encodes CASGSGDGQRTQYF.

Ten or more counts support this clonotype. The J gene is TRBJ2-7, the V gene TRBV7-6; 9 nucleotides line up with TRBD2. The CDR3 is 17 amino acids. CDR1 and CDR2 (germline): SGHVS, FNYEAQ. V trimming: 5 bases; J trimming: 1 base; junction bases outside the gene matches: 12. CDR3 in amino acids: CASSLGGGGGVSYEQYF. Written as DNA, the CDR3 is TGTGCCAGCAGCCTCGGGGGCGGGGGGGGGGTGTCCTACGAGCAGTACTTC.

The table lists this clonotype with many counts. The V and J genes are TRBV7-6 and TRBJ1-1; weak D call: TRBD1 (5 bases). The length of the CDR3 is 16 residues. The V and J ends lost 1 base and 3 bases respectively, with 15 bases between them. The germline V gene encodes CDR1 SGHVS and CDR2 FNYEAQ. CDR3 loop: CASSLGQGGWHTEAFF. The CDR3 DNA reads TGTGCCAGCAGCTTAGGGCAGGGAGGTTGGCACACTGAAGCTTTCTTT.

This clonotype was seen many times. J is TRBJ1-2 and V is TRBV7-2, with D unclear. Germline V gene lookup returns CDR1 SGHTA and CDR2 FQGNSA. Trimming removed 6 bases at V and 4 bases at J, with 9 bases between. The CDR3 loop spans 12 amino acids. The CDR3 nucleotides read TGTGCCAGCAGTCACCGGGGCTATGGCTACACCTTC. Its protein product is CASSHRGYGYTF. Full variable domain (missing parts from reference TRBV7-2 and TRBJ1-2): GAGVSQSPSNKVTEKGKDVELRCDPISGHTALYWYRQSLGQGLEFLIYFQGNSAPDKSGLPSDRFSAERTGGSVSTLTIQRTQQEDSAVYLCASSHRGYGYTFGSGTRLTVV.

This clonotype was seen repeatedly, ten times or more. The gene calls are TRBV7-4 and TRBJ2-1, with 13 positions matching TRBD2. J lost 10 bases, V lost 7 bases, and 7 bases had no gene match. This CDR3 comprises 14 residues. Germline loops: CDR1 SGHVT, CDR2 SQSDAQ. CDR3 nucleotide sequence: TGTGCCAGCATCGGGACTAGCGGGGCCCGGGAGCAGTTCTTC. It codes for CASIGTSGAREQFF. The complete variable domain, with remaining parts taken from reference TRBV7-4 and TRBJ2-1, reads GAGVSQSPRYKVAKRGRDVALRCDSISGHVTLYWYRQTLGQGSEVLTYSQSDAQRDKSGRPSGRFSAERPERSVSTLKIQRTEQGDSAVYLCASIGTSGAREQFFGPGTRLTVL.

This clonotype has ten or more counts. V is TRBV7-2 and J is TRBJ2-7; 7 nucleotides agree with TRBD1. V was pared by 1 base and J by 3 bases, with 9 bases of the junction left unmatched. Per germline, CDR1 SGHTA and CDR2 FQGNSA. The CDR3 runs to 16 residues. Here the CDR3 reads CASSLVGGGSDYEQYF. DNA for the CDR3: TGTGCCAGCAGCTTAGTAGGGGGCGGTAGCGACTACGAGCAGTACTTC. Variable domain in full (rest from reference TRBV7-2 and TRBJ2-7): GAGVSQSPSNKVTEKGKDVELRCDPISGHTALYWYRQSLGQGLEFLIYFQGNSAPDKSGLPSDRFSAERTGGSVSTLTIQRTQQEDSAVYLCASSLVGGGSDYEQYFGPGTRLTVT.

Ten or more counts support this clonotype. This rearrangement joins TRBV12-3 or TRBV12-4 to TRBJ2-1; D is ambiguous. Trimming left V 3 bases short and J 7 bases short, with 10 bases between. This CDR3 comprises 13 residues. The CDR3 sequence is CASSFWELNEQFF. The CDR3 nucleotides read TGTGCCAGCAGTTTTTGGGAACTAAATGAGCAGTTCTTC.

Many counts were recorded for this clonotype. The chain uses TRBV12-3 or TRBV12-4 and TRBJ2-2; D gene uncertain. The V and J ends lost 0 bases and 2 bases respectively, with 7 bases between them. The CDR3 spans 15 residues. CDR3 in DNA: TGTGCCAGCAGTTTAGCCCAGTCTAACACCGGGGAGCTGTTTTTT. Its translation: CASSLAQSNTGELFF.

This clonotype was seen ten or more times. Here the CDR3 DNA reads TGTGCCAGCAGCTTATTTTCTGGGACTGAAGCTTTCTTT. Its protein is CASSLFSGTEAFF. The chain carries TRBV7-6 and TRBJ1-1, with no clear D. Germline V gives CDR1 SGHVS, CDR2 FNYEAQ. Trimming removed 2 bases from V and 5 bases from J, with 9 bases in between. The CDR3 length is 13 residues.

This clonotype turned up a few times. The chain is built from TRBV29-1 and TRBJ2-1; 12 bases map to TRBD2. The CDR3 consists of 15 residues. Germline V gene data show CDR1 as SQVTM and CDR2 as ANQGSEA. Germline trimming cut 7 bases from V and 9 bases from J; bases unmatched to any gene: 13. The CDR3 DNA reads TGCAGCGGCGGCTATACTAGCGGGGGGCGGGGTGAGCAGTTCTTC. Translated: CSGGYTSGGRGEQFF.

The sample holds many counts of this clonotype. The J gene is TRBJ1-3, the V gene TRBV11-1, with D perhaps TRBD1 (5 bases). V dropped 5 bases and J dropped 1 base, with 12 bases sitting between them. The germline CDR1 and CDR2 sequences are SGHAT and FQDESV (reference sequence). The CDR3 sequence is 15 residues long. CDR3: CASSSTGGSGNTIYF. The DNA for the CDR3 is TGTGCCAGCAGCAGTACTGGGGGATCTGGAAACACCATATATTTT.

This clonotype was recorded many times. J is TRBJ1-5 and V is TRBV20-1; 8 bases are a match to TRBD1. CDR1 and CDR2 (germline): DFQATT, SNEGSKA (reference sequence). Losses at the gene ends were 5 bases for V and 1 base for J; bases not matched to a gene: 7. CDR3 length: 15 residues. The CDR3 DNA reads TGCAGTGCTGAAACAGGGGGGTCGAGCAATCAGCCCCAGCATTTT. Amino acid sequence: CSAETGGSSNQPQHF.

The chain has TRBV6-6 and TRBJ2-1; 11 bases match TRBD2. This CDR3 has 17 amino acids. The V gene end was trimmed by 5 bases and the J gene end by 5 bases; junction bases not matched to a gene: 11. CDR1 MNHNY and CDR2 SVGAGI come from the germline V gene (reference sequence). The CDR3, as DNA: TGTGCCAGCAGTAAACTGACTAGCGGGGACCCCCACAATGAGCAGTTCTTC. It encodes CASSKLTSGDPHNEQFF.

This clonotype has a count of ten or more. V is TRBV13 and J is TRBJ2-1; a weak D match, TRBD2 (5 bases). This CDR3 is 13 amino acids long. Trimming stripped 5 bases from V and 5 bases from J, with 10 bases between. Germline V lookup: CDR1 PRHDT, CDR2 FYEKMQ (reference sequence). CDR3 in amino acids: CASSHTRDNEQFF. CDR3 sequence (DNA): TGTGCCAGCAGCCACACTAGGGACAATGAGCAGTTCTTC.

This clonotype came up many times. The chain links TRBV7-9 to TRBJ2-7, with D maybe TRBD1 (5 bases). The germline V and J ends were trimmed by 7 bases and 4 bases, with 14 bases remaining between them. Germline CDR1 SEHNR, CDR2 FQNEAQ (reference sequence). The CDR3 is 13 residues long. CDR3 region: CASTAPGAYEQYF. CDR3 sequence (DNA): TGTGCCAGCACGGCCCCTGGGGCTTACGAGCAGTACTTC. Combining the CDR3 with reference TRBV7-9 and TRBJ2-7 gives the whole variable domain DTGVSQNPRHKITKRGQNVTFRCDPISEHNRLYWYRQTLGQGPEFLTYFQNEAQLEKSRLLSDRFSAERPKGSFSTLEIQRTEQGDSAMYLCASTAPGAYEQYFGPGTRLTVT.

This clonotype was counted many times. This chain connects TRBV7-9 to TRBJ1-1, with 7 bases lining up with TRBD1. V lost 5 bases, J lost 0 bases, and 3 bases stayed unmatched. Germline loops: CDR1 SEHNR, CDR2 FQNEAQ (reference sequence). The CDR3 is 14 residues long. DNA of the CDR3: TGTGCCAGCAGCCCCGGGACAGTGAACACTGAAGCTTTCTTT. Translation: CASSPGTVNTEAFF.

This clonotype has ten or more counts. The chain joins TRBV28 to TRBJ2-5; D perhaps matches TRBD2 (5 bases). Germline V gene sequence: CDR1 MDHEN, CDR2 SYDVKM. V lost 5 bases, J lost 4 bases, and 17 bases lay in between. CDR3 length equals 15 residues. The CDR3 bases are TGTGCCAGCAGTCAGCGGTCAAGGGATGGAGAGACCCAGTACTTC. Translation gives CASSQRSRDGETQYF.

This clonotype showed up just a few times. V usage is TRBV7-3 and J usage is TRBJ2-7, with 11 bases aligning to TRBD2. Per the germline V gene, CDR1 is SGHTA and CDR2 is FQGTGA. The J segment lost 2 bases and the V segment lost 5 bases, leaving 5 bases of the junction unmatched. The CDR3 is 15 residues long. CDR3 amino acids: CASSKLAGGPYEQYF. Written as DNA, the CDR3 is TGTGCCAGCAGCAAGCTAGCGGGAGGCCCCTACGAGCAGTACTTC.